This entry features one TCR beta chain sequence. The data were taken from a study of blood T cell repertoires in COVID-19. Produced via immunoSEQ multiplex PCR; TCRdb's table is partial and in-frame only. The repertoire holds tens of thousands of clones, with about 88% as singletons. Sequencing was carried out using peripheral blood. The sequence was obtained from a man aged 65-85 years with acute or convalescent COVID-19.

CDR3 protein: CASSLAGGTYEQYF. The CDR3, as DNA: TGTGCCAGCAGTTTAGCGGGGGGAACCTACGAGCAGTACTTC. The chain combines TRBV2 with TRBJ2-7; TRBD2 aligns across 10 bases. From germline, CDR1 is SNHLY and CDR2 FYNNEI. J gave up 2 bases and V 5 bases, and 3 bases lay outside the gene matches. The CDR3 covers 14 residues. The entire variable domain, with the rest obtained from reference TRBV2 and TRBJ2-7, is as follows: EPEVTQTPSHQVTQMGQEVILRCVPISNHLYFYWYRQILGQKVEFLVSFYNNEISEKSEIFDDQFSVERPDGSNFTLKIRSTKLEDSAMYFCASSLAGGTYEQYFGPGTRLTVT.